The rows below give T cell receptor beta chains drawn from one sample of a study of CD8+ T cells in alopecia areata. Sequenced by immunoSEQ multiplex PCR; TCRdb stores in-frame clones only, minus some. The table lists about 300,000 clones, over 45% of them singletons. The sequencing used CD4+ T cells sorted from blood, collected at week 24, from a patient treated with tofacitinib. The source is a human donor with alopecia areata. The CDR3 runs from the conserved cysteine through the conserved F or W. A D gene is named only where the DNA matches it firmly. Clone size is not always given. Where it is, it says once, few, many or a class for expanded clones.

j_call	d_call	clone_size	v_call	cdr3_nt	cdr3_aa
TRBJ1-2	-	few	TRBV30	TGTGCCTGGGGCCCCGGACCCCTAACCCCCCAAATTGGCTACACCTTC	CAWGPGPLTPQIGYTF
TRBJ2-7	-	-	TRBV30	TGTGCCTGGGGCAGGTTGCGCGAGCAGTACTTC	CAWGRLREQYF
TRBJ1-4	-	-	TRBV15	TGTGCCACCAGCAGACGTGACGAAAAACTGTTTTTT	CATSRRDEKLFF
TRBJ2-2	-	-	TRBV6-5	TGTGCCAGCAGTTACGAGGGATCGAACACCGGGGAGCTGTTTTTT	CASSYEGSNTGELFF
TRBJ2-5	TRBD2	few	TRBV6-5	TGTGCCAGCAGTTACGCCCTCGGGGGGGCAGGGGAGACCCAGTACTTC	CASSYALGGAGETQYF
TRBJ1-2	-	-	TRBV4-1	TGCGCCAGCAGCCAAGATGGCACAGGGAACTATGGCTACACCTTC	CASSQDGTGNYGYTF
TRBJ2-1	-	few	TRBV11-2	TGTGCCAGCAGCTTCACGGGTTCCTACAATGAGCAGTTCTTC	CASSFTGSYNEQFF
TRBJ2-5	TRBD2	few	TRBV2	TGTGCCAGCAGTTTACTAGCGGGGCGAGAGACCCAGTACTTC	CASSLLAGRETQYF
TRBJ2-3	-	few	TRBV4-2	TGTGCCAGCAGCCAAGTGCCGGCCAATCCGCAGTATTTT	CASSQVPANPQYF
TRBJ1-5	-	-	TRBV5-6	TGTGCCAGCAGCTTGTGGGGGCAGGGCAATCAGCCCCAGCATTTT	CASSLWGQGNQPQHF